The T cell receptor beta chain described here comes from a study of memory CD4+ T cells and cytomegalovirus serostatus. Single viable CD3+CD4+CD8-CD45RO+ cells were sorted as the memory CD4+ T cells. Sequenced by immunoSEQ multiplex PCR; TCRdb stores in-frame clones only, minus some. The profile covers 55,000 or so clones, with about three quarters appearing a single time and about 1.4% taken by the ten largest. Trimming pared 8 bases from V and 4 bases from J, leaving 8 bases between. Germline lookup yields CDR1 MDHEN and CDR2 SYDVKM. The CDR3 sequence is 11 residues long. J is TRBJ1-2 and V is TRBV28; no clear D gene. This clonotype originated in an adult in good health and CMV-seropositive. Sequencing was carried out using memory CD4+ T cells from blood. The CDR3 spells CASSNTYGYTF. The CDR3 nucleotides read TGTGCCAGCTCCAATACCTATGGCTACACCTTC.